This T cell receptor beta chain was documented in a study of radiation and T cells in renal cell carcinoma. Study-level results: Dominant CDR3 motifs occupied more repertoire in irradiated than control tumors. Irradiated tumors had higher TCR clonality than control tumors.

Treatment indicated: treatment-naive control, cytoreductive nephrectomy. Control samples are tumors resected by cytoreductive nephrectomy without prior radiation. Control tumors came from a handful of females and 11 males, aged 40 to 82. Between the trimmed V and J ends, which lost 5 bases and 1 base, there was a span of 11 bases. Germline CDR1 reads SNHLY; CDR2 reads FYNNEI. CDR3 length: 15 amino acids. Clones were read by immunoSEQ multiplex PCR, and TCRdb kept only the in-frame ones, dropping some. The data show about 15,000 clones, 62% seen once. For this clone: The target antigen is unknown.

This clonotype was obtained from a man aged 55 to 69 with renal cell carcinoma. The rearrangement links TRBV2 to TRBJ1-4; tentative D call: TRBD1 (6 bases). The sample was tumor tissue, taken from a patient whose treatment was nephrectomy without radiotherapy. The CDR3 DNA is TGTGCCAGCAGTCGGGGGACATTAACTAATGAAAAACTGTTTTTT. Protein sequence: CASSRGTLTNEKLFF.